A selection of T cell receptor beta chains follows, all from one sample in a study of shared clonotypes between healthy human individuals. Sequencing was performed with immunoSEQ multiplex PCR; in TCRdb, only in-frame clones are kept and a portion is missing. The table lists about 2.1 million clones, just under 95% of them singletons. The sample comprised naive CD8+ T cells from PBMCs. These receptors were taken from a man aged 18 to 29 in good health. Some clones in this sample may be carry-over from other donors' samples. The CDR3 runs from the conserved cysteine through the conserved F or W. A D gene is named only where the DNA matches it firmly. The listing skips clone size in some rows; elsewhere it reads once, few, many or a size class.

length: 15
size: .
V: TRBV5-1
J: TRBJ2-7
D: .
DNA: TGCGCCAGCAGCTTGGTCGGTCAGGGGAACCACGAGCAGTACTTC
CDR3: CASSLVGQGNHEQYF

length: 20
size: .
V: TRBV5-1
J: TRBJ2-1
D: TRBD2
DNA: TGCGCCAGCAGCTACCCCGACAGGGCTAGCGGGAGGGGTTTATTTCATGAGCAGTTCTTC
CDR3: CASSYPDRASGRGLFHEQFF

length: 15
size: .
V: TRBV9
J: TRBJ2-2
D: .
DNA: TGTGCCAGCAGCGCCTCACCTATAAACACCGGGGAGCTGTTTTTT
CDR3: CASSASPINTGELFF

length: 17
size: .
V: TRBV27
J: TRBJ2-7
D: TRBD1
DNA: TGTGCCAGCAGTTTACCCAAAGGACAGGGGTTCCCCTACGAGCAGTACTTC
CDR3: CASSLPKGQGFPYEQYF

length: 15
size: few
V: TRBV9
J: TRBJ1-2
D: .
DNA: TGTGCCAGCAGCGTAGAGGGACCGCGTGGAGGAGGCTACACCTTC
CDR3: CASSVEGPRGGGYTF

length: 16
size: .
V: TRBV27
J: TRBJ2-7
D: .
DNA: TGTGCCAGCAGTTTCAGCATTGGCGTCCGCGCCTACGAGCAGTACTTC
CDR3: CASSFSIGVRAYEQYF

length: 18
size: .
V: TRBV5-6
J: TRBJ2-3
D: TRBD1
DNA: TGTGCCAGCAGCTTCTACCCCTTACAGGGGGAAAAGACAGATACGCAGTATTTT
CDR3: CASSFYPLQGEKTDTQYF

length: 13
size: .
V: TRBV29-1
J: TRBJ1-1
D: .
DNA: TGCAGCGTTTTTTGGGGAGGAGACACTGAAGCTTTCTTT
CDR3: CSVFWGGDTEAFF

length: 14
size: .
V: TRBV2
J: TRBJ2-5
D: .
DNA: TGTGCCAGCAGTGAAAGGCAGCTCCAAGAGACCCAGTACTTC
CDR3: CASSERQLQETQYF

length: 13
size: .
V: TRBV19
J: TRBJ1-2
D: .
DNA: TGTGCCAGTAGTATTGGGGACAACTATGGCTACACCTTC
CDR3: CASSIGDNYGYTF

length: 12
size: .
V: TRBV28
J: TRBJ1-1
D: TRBD1
DNA: TGTGCCAGCAGTACCGCGGACAGGGAAGCTTTCTTT
CDR3: CASSTADREAFF

length: 14
size: .
V: TRBV28
J: TRBJ2-1
D: TRBD2
DNA: TGTGCCAGCAGCCGGTCTCGGGGGGGTGATGAGCAGTTCTTC
CDR3: CASSRSRGGDEQFF

length: 16
size: .
V: TRBV19
J: TRBJ2-1
D: TRBD2
DNA: TGTGCCAGTAGTATGCCGACTAGCGGCTCCTACAATGAGCAGTTCTTC
CDR3: CASSMPTSGSYNEQFF

length: 15
size: .
V: TRBV7-9
J: TRBJ2-3
D: TRBD1
DNA: TGTGCCAGCAGCTACGGGACAGTGAGCACAGATACGCAGTATTTT
CDR3: CASSYGTVSTDTQYF

length: 14
size: .
V: TRBV4-3
J: TRBJ2-5
D: .
DNA: TGCGCCAGCAGCCAAGGAGTAGGGTGGGAGACCCAGTACTTC
CDR3: CASSQGVGWETQYF

length: 17
size: .
V: TRBV2
J: TRBJ2-1
D: .
DNA: TGTGCCAGCAGTGAAGTGGGGACGGGAAGCTCCTACAATGAGCAGTTCTTC
CDR3: CASSEVGTGSSYNEQFF

length: 16
size: .
V: TRBV6-6
J: TRBJ2-7
D: .
DNA: TGTGCCAGCAGTTACTCTTCGTACCAGAGCTCCTACGAGCAGTACTTC
CDR3: CASSYSSYQSSYEQYF

length: 17
size: .
V: TRBV7-8
J: TRBJ1-5
D: TRBD1
DNA: TGTGCCAGCAGCTCATTTTTAATTGGGACAGGGGGCCCGCCCCAGCATTTT
CDR3: CASSSFLIGTGGPPQHF

length: 13
size: few
V: TRBV25-1
J: TRBJ1-1
D: .
DNA: TGTGCCAGCACATGGGGGATGGGCACTGAAGCTTTCTTT
CDR3: CASTWGMGTEAFF

length: 14
size: .
V: TRBV28
J: TRBJ2-7
D: .
DNA: TGTGCCAGCCGGGTTGCGGGGAAAGATTACGAGCAGTACTTC
CDR3: CASRVAGKDYEQYF

length: 13
size: .
V: TRBV29-1
J: TRBJ1-1
D: .
DNA: TGCAGCGTCCAAGACAGGTTCCGGACTGAAGCTTTCTTT
CDR3: CSVQDRFRTEAFF

length: 14
size: once
V: TRBV28
J: TRBJ2-7
D: .
DNA: TGTGCCAGCACCTTGAAAAGATTGGTCCACGAGCAGTACTTC
CDR3: CASTLKRLVHEQYF

length: 19
size: .
V: TRBV7-6
J: TRBJ2-3
D: TRBD1
DNA: TGTGCCAGCAGCTTAACCCCGGGACAGAAGACCCCTCGCACAGATACGCAGTATTTT
CDR3: CASSLTPGQKTPRTDTQYF

length: 15
size: .
V: TRBV27
J: TRBJ2-7
D: TRBD1
DNA: TGTGCCAGCAGTCCCGAGGGGACAGGCTACTACGAGCAGTACTTC
CDR3: CASSPEGTGYYEQYF